This T cell receptor beta chain comes out of a study of control samples from healthy donors and cancer patients. CDR3 length: 14 amino acids. Germline V gives CDR1 PRHDT, CDR2 FYEKMQ (reference sequence). The V gene lost 4 bases and the J gene lost 12 bases, with 19 bases spanning the gap. The method was immunoSEQ multiplex PCR; TCRdb's version includes in-frame clones alone and lacks a portion of them. The sample shows 100,000 to 150,000 clones, nearly 90% of them seen only once. The chain couples TRBV13 to TRBJ2-1; tentatively, D is TRBD2 (6 bases). The sample comprised PBMCs. The origin of this receptor is a man in his fifties with head and neck cancer. CDR3 amino acids: CASSSGGLYDGQFF. The CDR3 DNA reads as TGTGCCAGCAGCTCCGGCGGACTATACGATGGGCAGTTCTTC.